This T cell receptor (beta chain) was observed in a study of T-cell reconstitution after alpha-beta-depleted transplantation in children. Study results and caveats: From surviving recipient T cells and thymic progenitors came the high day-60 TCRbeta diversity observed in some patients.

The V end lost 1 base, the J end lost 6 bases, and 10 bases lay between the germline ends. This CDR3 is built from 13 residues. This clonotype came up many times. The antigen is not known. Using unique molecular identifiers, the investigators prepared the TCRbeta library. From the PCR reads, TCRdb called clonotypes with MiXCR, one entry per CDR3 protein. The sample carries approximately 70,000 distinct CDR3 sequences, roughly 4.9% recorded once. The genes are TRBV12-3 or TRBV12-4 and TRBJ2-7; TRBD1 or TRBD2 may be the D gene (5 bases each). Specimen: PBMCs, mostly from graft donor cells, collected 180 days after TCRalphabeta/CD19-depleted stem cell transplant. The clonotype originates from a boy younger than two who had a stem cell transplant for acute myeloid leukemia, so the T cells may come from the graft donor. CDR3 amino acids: CASSLVRDGEQYV. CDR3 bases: TGTGCCAGCAGTTTAGTGAGGGACGGCGAGCAGTACGTC.